This T cell receptor (beta chain) was retrieved from a study of shared clonotypes between healthy human individuals. The CDR3 runs 14 residues. CDR1 is LNHDA, CDR2 SQIVND, per germline (reference sequence). Trimming removed 4 bases from V and 7 bases from J, with 14 bases in between. Profiling relied on immunoSEQ multiplex PCR, and the TCRdb table lists in-frame clones only, not all of them. The table has 800,000 to 1,200,000 clones, 70% to 80% seen once. The sample was memory CD4+ T cells from PBMCs. This sample's subset: CD45RA-negative fraction. This sequence was found in a man between 18 and 29 years old in good health. Some clones in this sample may be carry-over from other donors' samples. The chain links TRBV19 to TRBJ2-1; perhaps TRBD1 as D (6 bases). CDR3 coding DNA: TGTGCCAGTAGTAGGGCCAGGGGTCGGAATGAGCAGTTCTTC. Its protein is CASSRARGRNEQFF. The full variable domain, with the rest looked up from reference TRBV19 and TRBJ2-1, is DGGITQSPKYLFRKEGQNVTLSCEQNLNHDAMYWYRQDPGQGLRLIYYSQIVNDFQKGDIAEGYSVSREKKESFPLTVTSAQKNPTAFYLCASSRARGRNEQFFGPGTRLTVL.